The sequence of this T cell receptor (beta chain) was determined in a study of T cell changes during pregnancy in multiple sclerosis. Trimming took 0 bases from V and 12 from J, leaving 18 bases between them. CDR1 and CDR2 (germline): LGHNA, YSLEER. This CDR3 has 15 residues. Clones were read by immunoSEQ multiplex PCR, and TCRdb kept only the in-frame ones, dropping some. The table records some 55,000 clones, more than 90% of them present only once. The sample in question was peripheral blood, obtained after pregnancy. V and J are TRBV4-3 and TRBJ2-1; possible D gene TRBD2, 5 bases. The TCR originated in a female donor in good health, enrolled as a control in a pregnancy study. CDR3 DNA: TGCGCCAGCAGCCAAGATCCAAGCGGAGGAACGGCGCAGTTCTTC. Residues: CASSQDPSGGTAQFF.